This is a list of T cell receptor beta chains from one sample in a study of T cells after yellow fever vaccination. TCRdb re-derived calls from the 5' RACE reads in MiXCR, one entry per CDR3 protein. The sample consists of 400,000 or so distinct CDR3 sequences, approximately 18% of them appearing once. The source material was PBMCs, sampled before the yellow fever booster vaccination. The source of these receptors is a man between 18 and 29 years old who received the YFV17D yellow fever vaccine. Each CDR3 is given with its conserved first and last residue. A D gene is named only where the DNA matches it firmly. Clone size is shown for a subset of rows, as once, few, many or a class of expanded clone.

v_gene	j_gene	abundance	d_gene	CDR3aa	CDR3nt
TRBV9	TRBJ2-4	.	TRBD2	CASSVEVGGGSKNIQYF	TGTGCCAGCAGCGTAGAGGTTGGCGGGGGGAGCAAAAACATTCAGTACTTC
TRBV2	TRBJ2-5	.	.	CASSEGLGGAETQYF	TGTGCCAGCAGTGAGGGCCTCGGGGGCGCGGAGACCCAGTACTTC
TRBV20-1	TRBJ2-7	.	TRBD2	CSAGRQRGGLGEQYF	TGCAGTGCTGGCCGGCAGCGGGGGGGCCTTGGCGAGCAGTACTTC
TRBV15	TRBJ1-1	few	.	CATSWGKDAAFF	TGTGCCACCAGCTGGGGGAAGGATGCGGCTTTCTTT
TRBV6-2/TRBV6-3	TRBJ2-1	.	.	CASTMGNEQFF	TGTGCCAGCACCATGGGGAATGAGCAGTTCTTC
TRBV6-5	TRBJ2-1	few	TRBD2	CASSYMAGDGNEQFF	TGTGCCAGCAGTTACATGGCGGGGGATGGCAATGAGCAGTTCTTC
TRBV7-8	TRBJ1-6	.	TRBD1	CASSLVGDRGWYNSPLHF	TGTGCCAGCAGCTTAGTAGGGGACAGGGGGTGGTATAATTCACCCCTCCACTTT
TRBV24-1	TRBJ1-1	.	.	CATSDYGREAFF	TGTGCCACCAGTGACTACGGTAGAGAAGCTTTCTTT
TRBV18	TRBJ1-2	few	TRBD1	CASSLEPGQRAYGYTF	TGTGCCAGCTCACTAGAACCGGGACAGCGGGCGTATGGCTACACCTTC
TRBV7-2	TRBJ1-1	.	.	CASSLGKTEAFF	TGTGCCAGCAGCTTAGGAAAGACTGAAGCTTTCTTT
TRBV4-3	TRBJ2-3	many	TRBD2	CASSQTIAGEEDTQYF	TGCGCCAGCAGCCAGACCATCGCGGGAGAGGAAGATACGCAGTATTTT
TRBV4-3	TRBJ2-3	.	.	CASSQEVRSTDTQYF	TGCGCCAGCAGCCAAGAGGTCAGAAGCACAGATACGCAGTATTTT
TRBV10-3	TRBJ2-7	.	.	CAIRLQGYEQYF	TGTGCCATCAGGCTTCAGGGTTACGAGCAGTACTTC
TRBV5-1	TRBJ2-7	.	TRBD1	CASSWGQVSEQYF	TGCGCCAGCAGCTGGGGACAGGTCTCCGAGCAGTACTTC
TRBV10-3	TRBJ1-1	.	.	CAISEGTGDTEAFF	TGTGCCATCAGTGAGGGGACGGGGGACACTGAAGCTTTCTTT
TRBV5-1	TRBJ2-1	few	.	CASSLEVSRGGEQFF	TGCGCCAGCAGCTTGGAGGTATCCAGGGGCGGCGAGCAGTTCTTC
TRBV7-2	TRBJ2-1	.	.	CASSLGTSRSYNEQFF	TGTGCCAGCAGTCTCGGGACTTCGCGCTCCTACAATGAGCAGTTCTTC
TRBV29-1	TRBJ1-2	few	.	CSVEDREGDYGYTF	TGCAGCGTTGAAGATCGAGAGGGGGACTATGGCTACACCTTC
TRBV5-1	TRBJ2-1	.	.	CASSLGRTLNEQFF	TGCGCCAGCAGCTTGGGGCGGACACTCAATGAGCAGTTCTTC
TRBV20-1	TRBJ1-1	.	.	CSAREQGNTEAFF	TGCAGTGCTAGGGAACAGGGGAACACTGAAGCTTTCTTT
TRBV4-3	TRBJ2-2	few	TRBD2	CASSPITSGGSDTGELFF	TGCGCCAGCAGCCCTATCACTAGCGGGGGGTCGGACACCGGGGAGCTGTTTTTT
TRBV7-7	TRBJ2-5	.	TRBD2	CASSSSSGGRETQYF	TGTGCCAGCAGCTCCTCATCGGGGGGACGAGAGACCCAGTACTTC
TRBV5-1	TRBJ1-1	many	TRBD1	CASSLERTGGTEAFF	TGCGCCAGCAGCTTGGAGAGGACAGGGGGCACTGAAGCTTTCTTT
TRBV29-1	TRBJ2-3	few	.	CSAPNSFSTDTQYF	TGCAGCGCCCCGAACTCCTTTAGCACAGATACGCAGTATTTT
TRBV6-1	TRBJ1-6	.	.	CASSPEGGRGLSPLHF	TGTGCCAGCAGTCCGGAGGGTGGTCGGGGGCTGTCACCCCTCCACTTT
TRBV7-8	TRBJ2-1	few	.	CASSVDLHRSYNEQFF	TGTGCCAGCAGCGTAGACTTACACCGCTCCTACAATGAGCAGTTCTTC
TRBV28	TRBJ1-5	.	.	CASSWYGQPQHF	TGTGCCAGCAGTTGGTATGGTCAGCCCCAGCATTTT
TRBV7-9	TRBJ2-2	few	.	CASSIAGLVGELFF	TGTGCCAGCAGCATCGCAGGGTTGGTCGGGGAGCTGTTTTTT
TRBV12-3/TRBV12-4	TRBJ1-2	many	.	CASSLGKDASYGYTF	TGTGCCAGCAGCTTAGGAAAAGACGCTTCCTATGGCTACACCTTC
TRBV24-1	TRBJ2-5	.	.	CATSELAGALETQYF	TGTGCCACCAGTGAGCTGGCAGGGGCTCTTGAGACCCAGTACTTC
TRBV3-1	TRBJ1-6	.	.	CASSQSPADSPLHF	TGTGCCAGCAGCCAATCACCCGCGGATTCACCCCTCCACTTT
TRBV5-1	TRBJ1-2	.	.	CASSLIGNYGYTF	TGCGCCAGCAGCTTGATCGGAAACTATGGCTACACCTTC
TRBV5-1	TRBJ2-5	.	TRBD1	CASSLWGDREETQYF	TGCGCCAGCAGCTTGTGGGGAGACAGGGAAGAGACCCAGTACTTC
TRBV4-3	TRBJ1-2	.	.	CASSPGTLNYGYTF	TGCGCCAGCAGCCCGGGGACACTTAACTATGGCTACACCTTC
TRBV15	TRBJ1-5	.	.	CATSRSRQSNQPQHF	TGTGCCACCAGCAGGTCGAGACAGTCCAATCAGCCCCAGCATTTT
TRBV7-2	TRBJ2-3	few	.	CASSSPSSTDTQYF	TGTGCCAGCAGCTCTCCGAGCAGCACAGATACGCAGTATTTT